This TCR beta chain was obtained from a study of blood T cell repertoires in COVID-19. For the study at large: T cells, B-cell-depleted T cells, or PBMCs supplied cDNA or gDNA.

Using immunoSEQ multiplex PCR, the repertoire was profiled, and TCRdb retains in-frame clones only, with some absent. Altogether more than 200,000 clones are present, approximately 90% being singletons, with the ten largest covering over 1.5%. Unmatched junction bases numbered 12, after V lost 5 bases and J lost 2 bases. The CDR3 runs to 17 residues. The germline V gene encodes CDR1 MNHNY and CDR2 SVGAGI (reference sequence). The V call is TRBV6-6, the J call TRBJ2-1, with 7 bases that match TRBD1. Sequenced input: PBMCs or T cells enriched from blood (not recorded which). The TCR originated in a woman aged 18-30 years who had recovered from COVID-19. DNA of the CDR3: TGTGCCAGCAGTCACCACCCCAGGGGGTCACCCTACAATGAGCAGTTCTTC. It specifies CASSHHPRGSPYNEQFF.